Below are 10 T cell receptor beta chains sequenced from a single sample in a study of blood T cells in healthy people across ages. A second PCR of 7 to 11 cycles used a sample-barcoded 5' primer and a J-beta primer mix. TCRdb used MiXCR to reprocess the 5' RACE reads, holding one entry per CDR3 protein. The data show roughly 830,000 distinct CDR3 sequences, around two thirds seen once. Sequencing input: blood. The receptor set was obtained from a man aged 25 to 40 in good health.

This clonotype occurred many times. The rearrangement joins TRBV12-3 or TRBV12-4 to TRBJ2-5; D is uncertain. V shed 3 bases and J shed 5 bases, with 10 bases lying between them. The CDR3 totals 13 residues. DNA of the CDR3: TGTGCCAGCAGTTTGCATCGCCGGGAGACCCAGTACTTC. Amino acids: CASSLHRRETQYF.

This rearrangement joins TRBV6-5 to TRBJ2-4, with 10 bases that match TRBD2. The DNA end is more similar to TRBJ2-5, so the J call may be wrong. The CDR3 sequence is 16 residues long. Germline V gene lookup returns CDR1 MNHEY and CDR2 SVGAGI. In DNA form, the CDR3 reads TGTGCCAGCAGCTACCCAAGCGGGGGGGTTCAAGAGACCCAGTACTTC. Protein: CASSYPSGGVQETQYF.

A few counts support this clonotype. For the CDR3, the DNA is TGCGCCAGCAGCCAAGGAGTGTGGGCCTACGAGCAGTACTTC. Translating it yields CASSQGVWAYEQYF. The chain couples TRBV4-3 to TRBJ2-7, with unresolved D. This CDR3 has 14 amino acids. Germline CDR1 reads LGHNA; CDR2 reads YSLEER. V was shortened by 1 base and J by 2 bases, with 9 bases between the two germline ends.

The V and J genes are TRBV20-1 and TRBJ2-3, with TRBD1 identical over 8 bases. The CDR3 contains 12 residues. Trimming took 5 bases from V and 4 from J; bases not matched to a gene: 2. CDR1 and CDR2 from the germline V gene are DFQATT and SNEGSKA (reference sequence). In nucleotides, the CDR3 is TGCAGTGCTCTGACAGGGGCAGATACGCAGTATTTT. This encodes CSALTGADTQYF.

The rearrangement joins TRBV7-4 to TRBJ1-5, with TRBD1 matching over 8 bases. The J segment lost 2 bases and the V segment lost 0 bases, leaving 6 bases of the junction unmatched. Germline values: CDR1 SGHVT, CDR2 SQSDAQ. The CDR3 spans 17 residues. CDR3: CASSLALGQGGNQPQHF. DNA for the CDR3: TGTGCCAGCAGCTTAGCGCTAGGACAGGGTGGCAATCAGCCCCAGCATTTT.

This clonotype appeared a single time. The chain has TRBV29-1 and TRBJ2-4, with TRBD1 identical over 7 bases. The J call is in doubt because the DNA end fits TRBJ2-7 better. This CDR3 comprises 13 residues. Germline V gene lookup returns CDR1 SQVTM and CDR2 ANQGSEA. DNA of the CDR3: TGCAGCGTTACCCGGGACAGCGGCAGCGAGCAGTACTTC. It codes for CSVTRDSGSEQYF.

The V and J genes are TRBV20-1 and TRBJ2-2; no clear D gene. The length of the CDR3 is 14 residues. CDR1 DFQATT and CDR2 SNEGSKA come from the germline V gene (reference sequence). V lost 1 base, J lost 1 base, and 7 bases lay in between. The CDR3 loop is CSARGTQNTGELFF. CDR3 DNA: TGCAGTGCTAGAGGCACACAGAACACCGGGGAGCTGTTTTTT.

This clonotype was seen a few times. The V gene is TRBV9, the J gene TRBJ2-2, with 10 bases aligning to TRBD1. The CDR3 covers 15 residues. Unmatched junction bases numbered 3, after V lost 3 bases and J lost 4 bases. Germline CDR1 and CDR2: SGDLS and YYNGEE. CDR3 protein: CASSGGQGSTGELFF. DNA for the CDR3: TGTGCCAGCAGCGGGGGACAGGGGTCCACCGGGGAGCTGTTTTTT.

V gene TRBV4-3 combines with J gene TRBJ2-4; the D is unclear. The tail of the sequence fits TRBJ2-7 better, so the J call may be wrong. From germline, CDR1 is LGHNA and CDR2 YSLEER. CDR3 length: 13 amino acids. DNA for the CDR3: TGCGCCAGCAGCCAGATCAACCAATACGAGCAGTACTTC. This codes for CASSQINQYEQYF.

The V and J genes are TRBV20-1 and TRBJ2-7; TRBD2 matches 8 bases. V shed 5 bases and J 0 bases; nucleotides not matched to a gene: 12. CDR1 DFQATT and CDR2 SNEGSKA come from the germline V gene (reference sequence). This CDR3 comprises 16 residues. In DNA, the CDR3 is TGCAGTGCTCACGCCTTTATTAGCGGGGACTCCTACGAGCAGTACTTC. This translates into CSAHAFISGDSYEQYF.